This entry lists 13 T cell receptor beta chains sequenced from one sample in a study of human T cells and chemical hapten exposure. The time point here: pre-sensitization, week 0. Treatment defined: therapeutic diphenylcyclopropenone sensitization with weekly scalp DPC. Using its own MiXCR run on the RACE reads, TCRdb lists one record per CDR3 protein. This sample has roughly 120,000 distinct CDR3 sequences, with about 13% found just once. Specimen: whole blood, collected in connection with sensitization to the hapten diphenylcyclopropenone (DPC). These receptors were taken from a woman aged 18-29 years with alopecia areata. Some clones in this sample may be carry-over from other donors' samples.

This clonotype was seen only a few times. The chain carries TRBV20-1 and TRBJ2-3, with D perhaps TRBD2 (5 bases). The CDR3 contains 15 residues. Between the trimmed V and J ends, which lost 3 bases and 0 bases, there was a span of 13 bases. Germline V lookup: CDR1 DFQATT, CDR2 SNEGSKA (reference sequence). Written as DNA, the CDR3 is TGCAGTGCTAGGCGAGCGGAGGCAAGCACAGATACGCAGTATTTT. Translation gives CSARRAEASTDTQYF.

The chain carries TRBV7-6 and TRBJ1-3; no definite D call. The CDR3 has 15 residues. Germline V lookup: CDR1 SGHVS, CDR2 FNYEAQ. With 5 bases removed from V and 0 bases from J, the gap between germline ends came to 11 bases. CDR3 in amino acids: CASSPQVSSGNTIYF. The CDR3 DNA is TGTGCCAGCAGCCCTCAAGTGAGCTCTGGAAACACCATATATTTT.

The chain carries TRBV6-2 or TRBV6-3 and TRBJ2-1, with D possibly TRBD2 on 5 matching bases. CDR1 is MNHEY, CDR2 SVGEGT, per germline. The V end was cut by 5 bases, the J end by 8 bases, with 7 bases between. The CDR3 runs to 11 residues. DNA of the CDR3: TGTGCCAGCAGTCTAGCACATGAGCAGTTCTTC. Translation gives CASSLAHEQFF.

This sequence joins TRBV20-1 and TRBJ2-7; 8 bases line up with TRBD2. The CDR3 sequence is 13 residues long. V trimming: 4 bases; J trimming: 3 bases; junction bases outside the gene matches: 5. Per germline, CDR1 DFQATT and CDR2 SNEGSKA (reference sequence). Here the CDR3 DNA reads TGCAGTGCTATTCGGGGGGGAAGCTACGAGCAGTACTTC. It yields the protein CSAIRGGSYEQYF.

This clonotype has just one count. The chain employs TRBV9 and TRBJ1-2, with TRBD1 as a possible D gene (5 bases). The CDR3 extends over 13 amino acids. V lost 4 bases to trimming and J lost 6 bases, with 13 bases between them. Germline V gene lookup returns CDR1 SGDLS and CDR2 YYNGEE. CDR3 residues: CASSSTGKDGYTF. Written as DNA, the CDR3 is TGTGCCAGCAGCTCAACAGGAAAGGATGGCTACACCTTC. The full variable domain, its missing parts supplied by reference TRBV9 and TRBJ1-2, is DSGVTQTPKHLITATGQRVTLRCSPRSGDLSVYWYQQSLDQGLQFLIQYYNGEERAKGNILERFSAQQFPDLHSELNLSSLELGDSALYFCASSSTGKDGYTFGSGTRLTVV.

This clonotype occurred many times. J is TRBJ1-1 and V is TRBV11-3, with D perhaps TRBD1 (5 bases). The CDR3 is 14 amino acids. V gave up 8 bases and J gave up 1 base, with 14 bases separating them. From germline, CDR1 is SGHNT and CDR2 YENEEA. Written as DNA, the CDR3 is TGTGCCAGCTCTTCCGGGACGGGGAACACTGAAGCTTTCTTT. This codes for CASSSGTGNTEAFF.

The rearrangement joins TRBV6-5 to TRBJ2-3; D not resolved. CDR3 size: 11 residues. Trimming removed 7 bases at V and 4 bases at J, with 6 bases between. Germline V gene sequence: CDR1 MNHEY, CDR2 SVGAGI. The CDR3 DNA reads as TGTGCCAGCATCAGTGCAGATACGCAGTATTTT. Residues: CASISADTQYF.

This clonotype was observed at least ten times. The chain is built from TRBV6-2 or TRBV6-3 and TRBJ1-6, with D unclear. CDR3 size: 13 residues. V lost 7 bases and J lost 8, with 12 bases in between. Germline loops: CDR1 MNHEY, CDR2 SVGEGT. CDR3 in DNA: TGTGCCAGCACTCTCACGTCCTATTCACCCCTCCACTTT. Its protein product is CASTLTSYSPLHF.

The chain recombines TRBV5-6 with TRBJ1-1; D gene uncertain. The CDR3 consists of 14 residues. V was shortened by 2 bases and J by 0 bases, with 8 bases between the two germline ends. Germline lookup yields CDR1 SGHDT and CDR2 YYEEEE. The CDR3 bases are TGTGCCAGCAGCTTTGGACGCATGAACACTGAAGCTTTCTTT. It specifies CASSFGRMNTEAFF.

A few counts support this clonotype. V and J are TRBV29-1 and TRBJ2-6; D not resolved. This CDR3 has 12 residues. V was pared by 6 bases and J by 1 base, with 4 bases between. CDR1 is SQVTM and CDR2 is ANQGSEA in the germline V gene. This CDR3 reads CSVSSGANVLTF. In DNA, the CDR3 is TGCAGCGTCTCTTCTGGGGCCAACGTCCTGACTTTC.

The V and J genes are TRBV7-2 and TRBJ2-5; a weak D match, TRBD2 (5 bases). Trimming removed 4 bases from V and 1 base from J, with 10 bases in between. CDR1 is SGHTA and CDR2 is FQGNSA in the germline V gene. The CDR3 spans 14 residues. The chain's CDR3 is CASSSAGVQETQYF. The CDR3 coding sequence is TGTGCCAGCAGCTCAGCCGGGGTCCAAGAGACCCAGTACTTC.

This CDR3 is CASSLGQGAGNTIYF. CDR3 DNA: TGTGCCAGCAGCCTCGGACAGGGGGCCGGAAACACCATATATTTT. The chain links TRBV11-2 to TRBJ1-3; 11 nucleotides line up with TRBD1. The germline gives CDR1 SGHAT, CDR2 FQNNGV. V trimming: 5 bases; J trimming: 4 bases; junction bases outside the gene matches: 4. The CDR3 totals 15 residues.

This clonotype was counted many times. The chain links TRBV5-4 to TRBJ1-1, with a weak D call TRBD1 (6 bases). Germline CDR1 and CDR2: SGHNT and YYREEE (reference sequence). Trimming pared 4 bases from V and 6 bases from J, leaving 13 bases between. The CDR3 consists of 13 residues. For the CDR3, the DNA is TGTGCCAGCAGCCGTAAGGGGGGAGCTGAAGCTTTCTTT. Translated, it gives CASSRKGGAEAFF.